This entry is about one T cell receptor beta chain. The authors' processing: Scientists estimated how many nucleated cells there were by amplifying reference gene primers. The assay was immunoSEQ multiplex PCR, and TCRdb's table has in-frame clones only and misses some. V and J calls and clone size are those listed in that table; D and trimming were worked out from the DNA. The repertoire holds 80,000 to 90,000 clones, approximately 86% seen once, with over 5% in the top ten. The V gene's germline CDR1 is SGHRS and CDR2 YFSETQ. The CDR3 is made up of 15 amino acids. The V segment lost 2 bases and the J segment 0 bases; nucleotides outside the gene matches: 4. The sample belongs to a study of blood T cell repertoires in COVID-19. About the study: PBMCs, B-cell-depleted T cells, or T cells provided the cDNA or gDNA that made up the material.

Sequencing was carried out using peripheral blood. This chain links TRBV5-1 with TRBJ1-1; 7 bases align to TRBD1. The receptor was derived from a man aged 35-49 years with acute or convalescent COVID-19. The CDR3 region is CASSFGTDMNTEAFF. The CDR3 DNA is TGCGCCAGCAGCTTCGGGACAGATATGAACACTGAAGCTTTCTTT.